This T cell receptor (beta chain) was sequenced for a study of OX40 agonist ivuxolimab in advanced cancers. Findings and limits, study-wide: Average numbers of expanded clones were greater in CD8+ T cells than in CD4+.

In germline, CDR1 is LNHNV, CDR2 YYDKDF (reference sequence). The CDR3 has 14 amino acids. Trimming shortened V by 6 bases and J by 1 base, and 12 bases separated the two germline ends. Repertoires were generated with immunoSEQ multiplex PCR, while TCRdb's copy carries only in-frame clones and drops some. The repertoire includes approximately 130,000 clones, 90% of them detected once, and approximately 1.1% sits in the top ten. A remark on this clone: Its antigen is currently unknown.

This TCR came from an adult with an advanced solid tumor such as melanoma, head and neck, liver or kidney cancer. V and J are TRBV15 and TRBJ1-1; D unresolved. Sequencing used CD4+ or CD8+ T cells sorted from blood, obtained in a trial of the OX40 agonist ivuxolimab. CDR3 sequence (DNA): TGTGCCACCAGTACGGGGAAGGAGAACACTGAAGCTTTCTTT. Amino acids: CATSTGKENTEAFF. The variable domain in full, completed from reference TRBV15 and TRBJ1-1, reads DAMVIQNPRYQVTQFGKPVTLSCSQTLNHNVMYWYQQKSSQAPKLLFHYYDKDFNNEADTPDNFQSRRPNTSFCFLDIRSPGLGDTAMYLCATSTGKENTEAFFGQGTRLTVV.